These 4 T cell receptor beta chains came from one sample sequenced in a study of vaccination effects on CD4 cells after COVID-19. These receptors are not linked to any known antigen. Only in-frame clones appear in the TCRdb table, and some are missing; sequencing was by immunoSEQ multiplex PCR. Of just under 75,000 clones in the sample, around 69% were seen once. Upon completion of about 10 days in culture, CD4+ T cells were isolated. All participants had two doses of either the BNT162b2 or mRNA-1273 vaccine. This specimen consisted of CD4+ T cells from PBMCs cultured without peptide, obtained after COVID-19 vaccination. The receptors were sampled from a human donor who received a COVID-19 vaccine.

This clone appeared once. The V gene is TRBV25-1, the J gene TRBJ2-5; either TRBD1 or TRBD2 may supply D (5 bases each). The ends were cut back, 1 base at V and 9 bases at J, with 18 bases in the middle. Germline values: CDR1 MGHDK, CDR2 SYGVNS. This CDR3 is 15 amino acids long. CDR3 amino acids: CASSESGQGMASQYF. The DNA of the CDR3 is TGTGCCAGCAGTGAATCGGGGCAAGGGATGGCGTCCCAGTACTTC.

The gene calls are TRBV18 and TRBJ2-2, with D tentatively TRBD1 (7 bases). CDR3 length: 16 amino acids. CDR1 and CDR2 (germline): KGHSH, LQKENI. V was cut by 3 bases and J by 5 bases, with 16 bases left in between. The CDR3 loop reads CASSPPKTGTTGELFF. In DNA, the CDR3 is TGTGCCAGCTCACCTCCAAAGACAGGGACTACCGGGGAGCTGTTTTTT.

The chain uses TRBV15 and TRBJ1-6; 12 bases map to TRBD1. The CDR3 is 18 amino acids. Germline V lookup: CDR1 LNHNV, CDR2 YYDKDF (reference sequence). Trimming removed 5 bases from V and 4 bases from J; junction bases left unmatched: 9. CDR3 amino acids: CATSARDRGRVYNSPLHF. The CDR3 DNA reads TGTGCCACCAGCGCCCGGGACAGGGGGCGGGTATATAATTCACCCCTCCACTTT.

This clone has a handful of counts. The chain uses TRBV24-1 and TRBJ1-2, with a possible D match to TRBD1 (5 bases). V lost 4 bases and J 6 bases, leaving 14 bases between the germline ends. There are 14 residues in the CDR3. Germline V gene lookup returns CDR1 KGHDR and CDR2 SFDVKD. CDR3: CATSDSGFRDGYTF. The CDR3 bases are TGTGCCACCAGTGACTCAGGGTTCCGGGATGGCTACACCTTC.